This TCR beta chain appears in the sequencing data of a study of blood T cell repertoires in COVID-19. In the study overall: Collection of acute and convalescent COVID-19 samples took place in the United States, Italy and Spain.

Only in-frame clones appear in the TCRdb table, and some are missing; sequencing was by immunoSEQ multiplex PCR. The table has 110,000 or so clones, approximately 92% seen once. The CDR3 covers 16 residues. V lost 1 base and J lost 6; bases outside the gene matches: 5. Germline CDR1 and CDR2: KGHSH and LQKENI. What was sequenced was peripheral blood. This TCR derives from a man between 65 and 85 years old with active or convalescent COVID-19. The chain uses TRBV18 and TRBJ2-2, with TRBD1 matching over 10 bases. In DNA, the CDR3 is TGTGCCAGCTCACCACAGACAGGGGGCGCGGCCGGGGAGCTGTTTTTT. The encoded protein is CASSPQTGGAAGELFF.